The 7 T cell receptor beta chains reported below all come from one sample, sequenced in a study of OX40 agonist ivuxolimab in advanced cancers. The protocol used for the library was the immunoSEQ multiplex PCR assay. Here the immuneACCESS table is served through TCRdb, limited to in-frame sequences with V and J called. Missing clones are a known gap in these copies; in checked studies unresolved V genes cover under half, and the rest lacks a known reason. The sample contains about 40,000 clones, around 84% of them found a single time. The top ten clones comprise approximately 16% of the sample. The specimen was CD4+ or CD8+ T cells sorted from blood, collected in a trial of the OX40 agonist ivuxolimab. The receptors derive from an adult with an advanced solid tumor such as melanoma, head and neck, liver or kidney cancer.

The chain employs TRBV15 and TRBJ2-1, with TRBD1 matching over 8 bases. The germline CDR1 and CDR2 sequences are LNHNV and YYDKDF (reference sequence). Trimming took 2 bases from V and 0 from J; bases not matched to a gene: 3. The CDR3 runs 16 residues. The DNA for the CDR3 is TGTGCCACCAGCAGACGGGACAGGAGCTCCTACAATGAGCAGTTCTTC. This encodes CATSRRDRSSYNEQFF.

The chain is built from TRBV27 and TRBJ2-7; 8 bases agree with TRBD1. There are 13 residues in the CDR3. The trim removed 5 bases at V and 6 bases at J, leaving 6 bases unmatched. Germline V gene lookup returns CDR1 MNHEY and CDR2 SMNVEV (reference sequence). As DNA, the CDR3 is TGTGCCAGCAGTATACGCACAGGGGGCGAGCAGTACTTC. It translates to CASSIRTGGEQYF.

The rearrangement links TRBV25-1 to TRBJ1-5; 12 positions match TRBD1. The CDR3 runs 14 residues. Germline CDR1 is MGHDK and CDR2 is SYGVNS. The trim removed 10 bases at V and 4 bases at J, leaving 5 bases unmatched. CDR3 sequence: CATTGQGANQPQHF. CDR3 DNA: TGTGCCACCACGGGACAGGGGGCGAATCAGCCCCAGCATTTT.

This clone was seen only a few times. In DNA form, the CDR3 reads TGCAGTGCTTTACTGAACACTGAAGCTTTCTTT. Protein product: CSALLNTEAFF. The chain has TRBV20-1 and TRBJ1-1; no firm D call. This CDR3 has 11 residues. Trimming removed 5 bases at V and 0 bases at J, with 4 bases between. The germline V gene encodes CDR1 DFQATT and CDR2 SNEGSKA (reference sequence).

The V gene is TRBV9, the J gene TRBJ2-7, with TRBD2 matching over 7 bases. Germline V CDR1 and CDR2: SGDLS, YYNGEE. The length of the CDR3 is 15 residues. Trimming cost V 1 base and J 8 bases; bases outside gene matches: 12. CDR3 DNA: TGTGCCAGCAGCGTAAGCGGGACCCCGTACGACCAGCAGTACTTC. Its protein is CASSVSGTPYDQQYF.

For the CDR3, the DNA is TGTGCCAGTAGTATAGCTGGGAGTTTTGGCAACATTCAGTACTTC. Encoded protein: CASSIAGSFGNIQYF. The chain has TRBV19 and TRBJ2-4, with D possibly matching TRBD2 (5 bases). Between the trimmed V and J ends, which lost 1 base and 7 bases, there was a span of 14 bases. CDR3 size: 15 residues. CDR1 is LNHDA, CDR2 SQIVND, per germline (reference sequence).

There are a few counts of this clone. V gene TRBV6-4 combines with J gene TRBJ2-2, with 9 bases fitting TRBD2. CDR1 is MRHNA, CDR2 SNTAGT, per germline. The CDR3 spans 15 residues. J gave up 4 bases and V 4 bases, and 4 bases lay outside the gene matches. CDR3 nucleotides: TGTGCCAGCAGTGTAAATAGCGGGGGCACCGGGGAGCTGTTTTTT. The encoded protein is CASSVNSGGTGELFF.